This T cell receptor beta chain was captured by sequencing in a study of T-cell reconstitution after alpha-beta-depleted transplantation in children. Germline loops: CDR1 MNHEY, CDR2 SMNVEV (reference sequence). The CDR3 spans 14 residues. V was trimmed by 5 bases and J by 6 bases, leaving 14 bases between them. The authors prepared the TCRbeta library with unique molecular identifiers. MiXCR, applied by TCRdb to the PCR reads, yields one record per CDR3 protein. This sample has about 610,000 distinct CDR3 sequences, with 25% to 30% found just once. A few counts support this clonotype. The receptor comes from a boy younger than two with Wiskott-Aldrich syndrome, due to receive a stem cell transplant. J is TRBJ1-5 and V is TRBV27; D perhaps matches TRBD1 (6 bases). Specimen: PBMCs, collected before TCRalphabeta/CD19-depleted stem cell transplant. The CDR3 bases are TGTGCCAGCAGTCCTCGGACAGTCCCTCAGCCCCAGCATTTT. Its protein is CASSPRTVPQPQHF.